The 23 T cell receptor delta chains below all came from one sample that was sequenced in a study of γδ T cells in repeated Plasmodium falciparum infection. TCRdb applied CATT to the multiplex PCR reads for clone calling. The sample includes 70,000 to 95,000 delta-chain clones, under 1.5% seen only once; the top ten take more than 7.5%. Flow sorting of PBMC yielded separate Vgamma9/Vdelta2+ and Vdelta2-negative gammadelta T cell populations for bulk repertoire analysis. Input material: gamma-delta T cells from blood. These receptors originate from a pool of human donors (malaria-infected and uninfected, not separated).

As concerns this clone: The protein TCRdb lists belongs to a much larger clone and differs from this DNA's translation at residue 5, which points to a read error; the protein shown is made from the DNA. V is TRDV1 and J is TRDJ1, with 7 nucleotides matching TRDD3. Per the germline V gene, CDR1 is TSWWSYY and CDR2 is QGS. The CDR3 loop spans 22 amino acids. The ends lost 5 bases at V and 0 bases at J; junction bases unmatched: 27. This CDR3 reads CALGKPLHLPSSTGVHTDKLIF. CDR3 bases: TGTGCTCTTGGGAAGCCTCTTCATCTTCCCTCTAGTACTGGGGTGCACACCGATAAACTCATCTTT.

A remark on this clone: Since a far larger clone is one base different, this is likely a read error. Other DNA sequences within the sample encode an identical CDR3. The gene calls are TRDV1 and TRDJ1; possibly TRDD2 for D (5 bases). The CDR3 loop spans 12 amino acids. Germline V gene data show CDR1 as TSWWSYY and CDR2 as QGS. V lost 8 bases and J lost 5, with 12 bases in between. CDR3 coding DNA: TGTGCTCTTTTTTCCTCTCGGGATAAACTCATCTTT. Its translation is CALFSSRDKLIF.

This clone was counted a few times. A much larger clone is a single base away; this may be a read error. The J gene is TRDJ1, the V gene TRDV1; a possible D gene is TRDD3 (5 bases). In the absence of a J gene in TCRdb, the DNA was matched to germline to assign it here. The germline CDR1 and CDR2 sequences are TSWWSYY and QGS. This CDR3 has 15 amino acids. In nucleotides, the CDR3 is TGTGCCCTTGGGGTCCCTCTAAGGCGGGGCGATAAACTCATCTTT. Translation gives CALGVPLRRGDKLIF.

This clone is classed as medium-sized. Additional DNA sequences in this sample encode the identical CDR3. This chain uses TRDV1 with TRDJ1, with 11 positions matching TRDD3. The V gene's germline CDR1 is TSWWSYY and CDR2 QGS. The CDR3 contains 24 residues. V lost 0 bases to trimming and J lost 0 bases; unmatched junction nucleotides: 24. The CDR3: CALGELRSYLLRTGGYIHTDKLIF. Written as DNA, the CDR3 is TGTGCTCTTGGGGAACTCAGATCCTACCTCCTTCGTACTGGGGGATATATCCACACCGATAAACTCATCTTT.

This clone occurred a few times. The translation of this DNA and the TCRdb protein of a much larger clone differ at residue 2, probably owing to a read error; the protein shown here is translated from the DNA. The CDR3 region has the DNA TGTTCCTGTGACATCCTGGGGGAGGAAGCCGATAAACTCATCTTT. As protein: CSCDILGEEADKLIF. The J gene is TRDJ1, the V gene TRDV2; TRDD3 matches 8 bases. The CDR3 totals 15 residues. CDR1 is GEAIGNYY and CDR2 is EKD in the germline V gene.

With regard to this clone: The protein that TCRdb holds for this DNA derives from a much larger clone and differs from the translated DNA at residue 14, which likely indicates a read error; the protein shown here is translated from the DNA. This chain links TRDV1 with TRDJ1; 13 bases are a match to TRDD3. Germline matching of the DNA provided the J gene here, since TCRdb leaves it blank. This CDR3 has 23 residues. V trimming: 1 base; J trimming: 0 bases; junction bases outside the gene matches: 20. Germline V lookup: CDR1 TSWWSYY, CDR2 QGS. CDR3 sequence: CALGERAFRILGDTEGYTDKLIF. Here the CDR3 DNA reads TGTGCTCTTGGGGAACGGGCCTTCCGAATACTGGGGGATACGGAGGGGTACACCGATAAACTCATCTTT.

Notes on this clone: TCRdb's protein for this DNA is that of a much larger clone and differs from the translation at residue 14, likely a read error; the protein shown is the DNA translation. V and J are TRDV1 and TRDJ1, with D unresolved. Here the J gene came from matching the DNA to germline, since TCRdb omits it. The CDR3 loop spans 18 amino acids. Germline values: CDR1 TSWWSYY, CDR2 QGS. CDR3 nucleotides: TGTGCTCTTGGGGATTTCCGGCTCTCCTCCCTATACACCGGTAAACTCATCTTT. It codes for CALGDFRLSSLYTGKLIF.

About this clone itself: The amino acid sequence in TCRdb belongs to a much larger clone and departs from this DNA's translation at residue 6, likely a sequencing read error; the sequence shown is translated from the DNA. V usage is TRDV1 and J usage is TRDJ1, with TRDD3 matching over 10 bases. The J gene, absent from TCRdb, was called here by matching the DNA to germline. The CDR3 has 18 amino acids. Per germline, CDR1 TSWWSYY and CDR2 QGS. J was trimmed by 4 bases and V by 3 bases; bases with no gene match: 14. For the CDR3, the DNA is TGTGCTCTTGGGGAGTCTCCCATTGGGGGATACAGCATCGATAAACTCATCTTT. This translates into CALGESPIGGYSIDKLIF.

This clone was seen a handful of times. The amino acid sequence in TCRdb belongs to a much larger clone and departs from this DNA's translation at residue 16, likely a sequencing read error; the sequence shown is translated from the DNA. This sequence joins TRDV2 and TRDJ1; 12 bases are a match to TRDD3. Germline-derived CDR1 and CDR2 are GEAIGNYY and EKD. The CDR3 is 19 residues long. The CDR3 reads CACDTRLGDTLRDTDNLIF. CDR3 bases: TGTGCCTGTGACACGAGACTGGGGGATACACTTCGAGACACCGATAACCTCATCTTT.

Comment on this clone: The protein in TCRdb stems from a much larger clone and differs at residue 5 from this DNA's translation, likely a read error; here the protein is translated from the DNA. The chain carries TRDV2 and TRDJ3, with D hard to call. The J gene was missing in TCRdb and was found by matching the end of the DNA to germline. The V end was cut by 3 bases, the J end by 0 bases, with 11 bases between. This CDR3 has 17 amino acids. Germline V gene lookup returns CDR1 GEAIGNYY and CDR2 EKD. DNA for the CDR3: TGTGCCTGTGACGGCGGGGCCAACTCCTGGGACACCCGACAGATGTTTTTC. Encoded protein: CACDGGANSWDTRQMFF.

The table lists this clone with a few counts. A far larger clone is just one base off, so this is likely a read error. Other DNA sequences in the same sample also yield this CDR3. This chain connects TRDV2 to TRDJ4, with 10 bases fitting TRDD3. The J gene, missing from TCRdb, was assigned here through DNA to germline matching. Looked up from germline, CDR1 is GEAIGNYY and CDR2 is EKD. V shed 1 base and J 2 bases; nucleotides not matched to a gene: 18. The CDR3 totals 19 residues. As DNA, the CDR3 is TGTGCCTGTGACACGGTTACTTCGAGACGTTTGGGGGATACTAGACCCCTGATCTTT. Amino acid sequence: CACDTVTSRRLGDTRPLIF.

This clone was detected many times. V and J are TRDV1 and TRDJ1; 13 nucleotides align to TRDD3. Matching the DNA to germline supplied the J gene, which TCRdb does not give. CDR3 length: 17 amino acids. The germline V gene encodes CDR1 TSWWSYY and CDR2 QGS. With 2 bases clipped from V and 9 bases from J, the junction kept 12 bases outside the gene matches. The CDR3 loop reads CALGEWEVLGDTLELIF. The CDR3 bases are TGTGCTCTTGGGGAATGGGAGGTACTGGGGGATACGCTTGAACTCATCTTT.

This clone appeared many times. The mismatch at residue 6 between this DNA's translation and the TCRdb protein of a much larger clone likely reflects a read error; the protein shown is translated from the DNA. V usage is TRDV2 and J usage is TRDJ1; D is perhaps TRDD3 (5 bases). TCRdb lists no J gene, so it was determined here by aligning the DNA to germline. The V end was cut by 1 base, the J end by 0 bases, with 20 bases between. The CDR3 has 18 amino acids. The V gene's germline CDR1 is GEAIGNYY and CDR2 EKD. CDR3 residues: CACDTAEGKRLYTDKLIF. The CDR3 nucleotides are TGTGCCTGTGACACGGCTGAGGGGAAACGCCTTTACACCGATAAACTCATCTTT.

As concerns this clone: The TCRdb record carries a much larger clone's protein, which differs from this DNA's translation at residue 3; a read error is the likely cause, and the protein listed here is the DNA translation. The rearrangement uses TRDV1 and TRDJ1; TRDD3 matches at 7 bases. In the absence of a J gene in TCRdb, the DNA was matched to germline to assign it here. Germline V lookup: CDR1 TSWWSYY, CDR2 QGS. The CDR3 contains 15 residues. CDR3 nucleotides: TGTGCTCCTGGGGGGCCGATCCGGGTTACCGATAAACTCATCTTT. Translation: CAPGGPIRVTDKLIF.

This clone has a handful of counts. Other DNA sequences in the same sample also yield this CDR3. V usage is TRDV1 and J usage is TRDJ2; a possible D gene is TRDD3 (10 bases). TCRdb leaves out the J gene; it was filled in here by matching the DNA to germline. CDR1 is TSWWSYY and CDR2 is QGS in the germline V gene. V lost 1 base and J 5 bases, leaving 23 bases between the germline ends. The CDR3 loop spans 19 amino acids. In nucleotides, the CDR3 is TGTGCTCTTGGGGAACAATATCCCTTCCTACTGGGGGATACAGCACAACTCTTCTTT. Translation: CALGEQYPFLLGDTAQLFF.

This clone appeared a few times. TCRdb's listed protein matches a much larger clone and diverges from this DNA's translation at residue 3, likely through a read error; the protein shown comes from the DNA. V and J are TRDV1 and TRDJ1, with TRDD3 as a possible D gene (6 bases). The germline CDR1 and CDR2 sequences are TSWWSYY and QGS. The CDR3 has 13 residues. The DNA of the CDR3 is TGTGCTCCTGGGGCCTCTAGGTCCGATAAACTCATCTTT. Its protein is CAPGASRSDKLIF.

This clone was seen repeatedly, ten times or more. Since a far larger clone is one base different, this is likely a read error. Additional DNA sequences in this sample encode the identical CDR3. The rearrangement uses TRDV2 and TRDJ1; 7 bases fit TRDD3. Germline CDR1 GEAIGNYY, CDR2 EKD. The CDR3 is 14 amino acids. The DNA of the CDR3 is TGTGCCTGTGACAGAGGGGGATCCACCGACAAACTCATCTTT. Protein: CACDRGGSTDKLIF.

Concerning this clone itself: The translation of this DNA and the TCRdb protein of a much larger clone differ at residue 17, probably owing to a read error; the protein shown here is translated from the DNA. The chain links TRDV1 to TRDJ1; 9 positions agree with TRDD2. The V segment lost 6 bases and the J segment 3 bases; nucleotides outside the gene matches: 29. The CDR3 is made up of 22 amino acids. The V gene's germline CDR1 is TSWWSYY and CDR2 QGS. The CDR3 sequence is CALGPQAFLQPLLHHDADKLIF. CDR3 DNA sequence: TGTGCTCTTGGTCCGCAAGCCTTCCTACAACCACTACTTCATCACGACGCCGATAAACTCATCTTT.

As regards this clone: The translation of this DNA and the TCRdb protein of a much larger clone differ at residue 9, probably owing to a read error; the protein shown here is translated from the DNA. The rearrangement joins TRDV1 to TRDJ1; 9 nucleotides align to TRDD2. This CDR3 has 21 residues. Germline V gene data show CDR1 as TSWWSYY and CDR2 as QGS. Losses at the gene ends were 3 bases for V and 0 bases for J; bases not matched to a gene: 20. CDR3 amino acids: CALGDSFLPTRGIKDTDKLIF. The CDR3 region has the DNA TGTGCTCTTGGGGATTCCTTCCTACCTACCCGGGGGATTAAGGACACCGATAAACTCATCTTT.

This clone was recorded a few times. Translating this DNA gives a protein that differs at residue 8 from the TCRdb one, which belongs to a much larger clone; a read error is likely, and the protein shown is this translation. This chain links TRDV3 with TRDJ1, with D perhaps matching TRDD3 (5 bases). In germline, CDR1 is TVYSNPD, CDR2 GDNSRS (reference sequence). This CDR3 is built from 14 residues. V lost 3 bases and J lost 1, with 15 bases in between. The CDR3 is CAFGTGRCTDKLIF. The CDR3 nucleotides read TGTGCCTTCGGTACTGGTCGGTGCACCGATAAACTCATCTTT.

As regards this clone: Only one base separates this from a far larger clonotype, so it likely reflects a read error. This sample includes further DNA sequences coding for the same CDR3. The chain combines TRDV2 with TRDJ1; 10 bases are a match to TRDD3. The J gene is not listed in TCRdb, so it was assigned here from a DNA match to germline. The CDR3 runs 18 residues. CDR1 and CDR2 (germline): GEAIGNYY, EKD. V lost 7 bases to trimming and J lost 0 bases; unmatched junction nucleotides: 16. The CDR3, as DNA: TGTGCCTGCGACCGCGTAGGTACTGGGGGATCGTACACCGATAAACTCATCTTT. Amino acid sequence: CACDRVGTGGSYTDKLIF.

This clone was seen a few times. The TCRdb record carries a much larger clone's protein, which differs from this DNA's translation at residue 17; a read error is the likely cause, and the protein listed here is the DNA translation. V is TRDV1 and J is TRDJ1; possibly TRDD2 or TRDD3 for D (5 bases each). This CDR3 has 26 residues. V shed 0 bases and J shed 10 bases, with 51 bases lying between them. CDR1 TSWWSYY and CDR2 QGS come from the germline V gene. The CDR3 DNA reads as TGTGCTCTTGGGGAACTGTCCTGGCCTTCTCTCCCAGACCTCCCATACTTGGGGACGGTTTGGAATGGACTCATCTTT. Protein: CALGELSWPSLPDLPYLGTVWNGLIF.

V usage is TRDV1 and J usage is TRDJ1; no definite D call. Trimming pared 2 bases from V and 0 bases from J, leaving 16 bases between. The CDR3 covers 17 residues. In germline, CDR1 is TSWWSYY, CDR2 QGS. The CDR3 region is CALGEALFRLYTDKLIF. For the CDR3, the DNA is TGTGCTCTTGGGGAAGCTCTTTTTCGACTGTACACCGATAAACTCATCTTT.